The 24 T cell receptor beta chains below were found in one sample sequenced in a study of blood T cell repertoires in COVID-19. TCRdb's table, derived via immunoSEQ multiplex PCR, lists solely in-frame clones and lacks some. The table has around 130,000 clones, roughly 72% seen once; the top ten hold 9.5% to 14%. The sequencing input was peripheral blood. The receptors stem from a human donor in a cohort sampled during active COVID-19.

This chain uses TRBV27 with TRBJ1-2; 11 bases are a match to TRBD1. In germline, CDR1 is MNHEY, CDR2 SMNVEV (reference sequence). The CDR3 covers 16 residues. The V gene end was trimmed by 4 bases and the J gene end by 6 bases; junction bases not matched to a gene: 10. The CDR3 protein is CASSSASGTGGDGYTF. Written as DNA, the CDR3 is TGTGCCAGCAGTTCTGCTTCCGGGACAGGGGGTGATGGCTACACCTTC.

This clone was found a few times. The chain joins TRBV6-1 to TRBJ1-5, with TRBD1 identical over 9 bases. Per germline, CDR1 MNHNS and CDR2 SASEGT. V lost 3 bases, J lost 6 bases, and 6 bases stayed unmatched. This CDR3 contains 15 residues. CDR3 loop: CASSEGTGGGQPQHF. The CDR3 region has the DNA TGTGCCAGCAGTGAGGGTACAGGGGGCGGTCAGCCCCAGCATTTT.

This chain joins TRBV7-3 and TRBJ2-1, with D maybe TRBD2 (6 bases). The CDR3 has 15 residues. The V gene's germline CDR1 is SGHTA and CDR2 FQGTGA. Trimming took off 5 bases at V and 0 bases at J, with 11 bases between the two ends. The CDR3 nucleotides are TGTGCCAGCAGCCCCCGGGGGAGCTCCTACAATGAGCAGTTCTTC. Translating it yields CASSPRGSSYNEQFF.

In its sample, this clone was seen a few times. The CDR3 DNA sequence: TGTGCCTGGAATAAGGTCAGGATGGGCACTGAAGCTTTCTTT. Translated: CAWNKVRMGTEAFF. The gene calls are TRBV30 and TRBJ1-1; D ambiguous. V was shortened by 4 bases and J by 4 bases, with 16 bases between the two germline ends. This CDR3 spans 14 amino acids. Germline V gene sequence: CDR1 GTSNPN, CDR2 SVGIG (reference sequence). Full variable domain (remainder filled in from reference TRBV30 and TRBJ1-1): SQTIHQWPATLVQPVGSPLSLECTVEGTSNPNLYWYRQAAGRGLQLLFYSVGIGQISSEVPQNLSASRPQDRQFILSSKKLLLSDSGFYLCAWNKVRMGTEAFFGQGTRLTVV.

The chain joins TRBV5-1 to TRBJ2-5; 8 nucleotides agree with TRBD2. From germline, CDR1 is SGHRS and CDR2 YFSETQ. The CDR3 runs 14 residues. Trimming cost V 4 bases and J 5 bases; bases outside gene matches: 7. In DNA form, the CDR3 reads TGCGCCAGCAGCCTGCGGGGGGCCCCCGAGACCCAGTACTTC. Residues: CASSLRGAPETQYF.

The chain recombines TRBV5-6 with TRBJ1-4; the D is unclear. The CDR3 has 16 amino acids. Germline values: CDR1 SGHDT, CDR2 YYEEEE. With 1 base removed from V and 2 bases from J, the gap between germline ends came to 12 bases. CDR3 coding DNA: TGTGCCAGCAGCTTGAAACAGCTTACCACTAATGAAAAACTGTTTTTT. Amino acid sequence: CASSLKQLTTNEKLFF.

This chain joins TRBV9 and TRBJ2-3; 7 nucleotides align to TRBD2. Germline CDR1 SGDLS, CDR2 YYNGEE. Trimming at V came to 0 bases and at J to 2 bases, leaving 3 bases not matched to a gene. The CDR3 extends over 15 amino acids. As DNA, the CDR3 is TGTGCCAGCAGCGTAGCTGGGACTAACACAGATACGCAGTATTTT. Translating it yields CASSVAGTNTDTQYF.

V gene TRBV6-1 combines with J gene TRBJ2-1; 13 bases map to TRBD2. Germline values: CDR1 MNHNS, CDR2 SASEGT. The V segment lost 2 bases and the J segment 8 bases; nucleotides outside the gene matches: 12. The CDR3 is made up of 18 amino acids. CDR3 in DNA: TGTGCCAGCAGTGAAACCCCGACTAGCGGGGGGCCAAGGGATGAGCAGTTCTTC. It yields the protein CASSETPTSGGPRDEQFF.

The rearrangement joins TRBV4-1 to TRBJ1-1, with D possibly TRBD1 on 5 matching bases. V was clipped by 6 bases and J by 0 bases, with 8 bases between them. The CDR3 spans 13 residues. Germline V CDR1 and CDR2: MGHRA, YSYEKL. The CDR3, as DNA: TGCGCCAGCAGTCAGACAGTGAACACTGAAGCTTTCTTT. Amino acids: CASSQTVNTEAFF.

The chain has TRBV19 and TRBJ1-1; D is ambiguous. The CDR3 is 12 amino acids. V lost 6 bases and J lost 8, with 13 bases in between. CDR1 is LNHDA and CDR2 is SQIVND in the germline V gene (reference sequence). The CDR3 bases are TGTGCCAGTAGCTCTTATACGACAGAAGCTTTCTTT. Encoded protein: CASSSYTTEAFF.

DNA for the CDR3: TGTGCCAGCAGCCCTGTCTCCTACGAGCAGTACTTC. Translated: CASSPVSYEQYF. The rearrangement uses TRBV6-9 and TRBJ2-7; D remains unclear. Germline V gene data show CDR1 as MNHGY and CDR2 as SVAAGI. V was trimmed by 6 bases and J by 0 bases, leaving 6 bases between them. CDR3 length equals 12 residues.

V and J are TRBV27 and TRBJ1-6, with D uncertain. The CDR3 has 13 amino acids. Deletions cut 7 bases from V and 7 bases from J, with 11 bases between. Germline CDR1 MNHEY, CDR2 SMNVEV (reference sequence). Written as DNA, the CDR3 is TGTGCCAGCATGGAGGCAGCCAATTCACCCCTCCACTTT. Residues: CASMEAANSPLHF.

The V and J genes are TRBV2 and TRBJ2-7; a weak D match, TRBD2 (6 bases). This CDR3 has 14 amino acids. Germline CDR1 reads SNHLY; CDR2 reads FYNNEI. Trimming removed 0 bases from V and 0 bases from J, with 6 bases in between. CDR3 nucleotide sequence: TGTGCCAGCAGTGAAGCGGGGGGCTCCTACGAGCAGTACTTC. It codes for CASSEAGGSYEQYF.

The chain joins TRBV9 to TRBJ1-3; 10 nucleotides align to TRBD1. The CDR3 totals 15 residues. Trimming removed 3 bases from V and 3 bases from J; junction bases left unmatched: 3. The germline V gene encodes CDR1 SGDLS and CDR2 YYNGEE. In nucleotides, the CDR3 is TGTGCCAGCAGCGACCGGACAGGGGGTGGAAACACCATATATTTT. Translating gives CASSDRTGGGNTIYF.

This clone was observed a few times. The chain recombines TRBV3-1 (or the pseudogene TRBV3-2) with TRBJ2-1; 8 positions agree with TRBD2. This CDR3 has 14 amino acids. Germline trimming cut 1 base from V and 6 bases from J; bases unmatched to any gene: 2. Germline V lookup: CDR1 LGHDT, CDR2 YNNKEL (reference sequence). CDR3 sequence (DNA): TGTGCCAGCAGCCAAGCGGGGGGGCGCAATGAGCAGTTCTTC. Residues: CASSQAGGRNEQFF.

The chain links TRBV6-6 to TRBJ2-5; tentatively, D is TRBD2 (5 bases). This CDR3 region has 16 residues. CDR1 and CDR2 (germline): MNHNY, SVGAGI (reference sequence). Trimming removed 6 bases from V and 4 bases from J, with 21 bases in between. This chain's CDR3 is CASSRGSSRAGETQYF. In DNA form, the CDR3 reads TGTGCCAGCAGCCGCGGGTCCTCCCGGGCCGGAGAGACCCAGTACTTC.

The rearrangement joins TRBV10-3 to TRBJ2-7, with TRBD2 matching 7 bases. J was trimmed by 6 bases and V by 5 bases; bases with no gene match: 10. The CDR3 length is 14 residues. Germline assignment: CDR1 ENHRY and CDR2 SYGVKD. The chain's CDR3 is CAISWEGGDGEQYF. For the CDR3, the DNA is TGTGCCATCAGTTGGGAGGGAGGGGATGGCGAGCAGTACTTC.

The chain links TRBV28 to TRBJ2-7; unclear D gene. The V gene lost 6 bases and the J gene lost 2 bases, with 17 bases spanning the gap. This CDR3 is built from 15 residues. Germline CDR1 and CDR2: MDHEN and SYDVKM. This CDR3 is CASSPSPYFPYEQYF. CDR3 coding DNA: TGTGCCAGCAGCCCCTCCCCGTATTTCCCCTACGAGCAGTACTTC.

The chain uses TRBV18 and TRBJ2-6; D is unresolved. Per germline, CDR1 KGHSH and CDR2 LQKENI. The V end was cut by 3 bases, the J end by 4 bases, with 16 bases between. The CDR3 is 17 amino acids. CDR3 sequence (DNA): TGTGCCAGCTCACCCCGGCGCGGCGGCGCCGGGGCCAACGTCCTGACTTTC. It translates to CASSPRRGGAGANVLTF. Drawing the rest from reference TRBV18 and TRBJ2-6, the complete variable domain is NAGVMQNPRHLVRRRGQEARLRCSPMKGHSHVYWYRQLPEEGLKFMVYLQKENIIDESGMPKERFSAEFPKEGPSILRIQQVVRGDSAAYFCASSPRRGGAGANVLTFGAGSRLTVL.

The rearrangement joins TRBV30 to TRBJ2-5; 12 positions match TRBD1. The CDR3 totals 15 residues. The trim removed 2 bases at V and 4 bases at J, leaving 5 bases unmatched. From germline, CDR1 is GTSNPN and CDR2 SVGIG (reference sequence). This CDR3 is CAWSPGQGATETQYF. DNA for the CDR3: TGTGCCTGGAGTCCGGGACAGGGGGCAACAGAGACCCAGTACTTC.

The rearrangement joins TRBV30 to TRBJ2-1, with D hard to call. CDR1 is GTSNPN and CDR2 is SVGIG in the germline V gene (reference sequence). Trimming cost V 1 base and J 9 bases, with 13 bases left between them. The CDR3 is made up of 13 amino acids. The CDR3 bases are TGTGCCTGGAGTGCCTATAGCATGGGTGAGCAGTTCTTC. It codes for CAWSAYSMGEQFF.

This chain links TRBV16 with TRBJ2-3; 7 bases map to TRBD1. The V gene's germline CDR1 is KGHSY and CDR2 FQNENV. The CDR3 runs to 14 residues. V lost 4 bases and J lost 5; bases outside the gene matches: 6. The CDR3 reads CASSRQQGQDTQYF. The CDR3 nucleotides read TGTGCCAGCAGCCGCCAACAGGGGCAAGATACGCAGTATTTT. The full variable domain, rest sourced from reference TRBV16 and TRBJ2-3, is GEEVAQTPKHLVRGEGQKAKLYCAPIKGHSYVFWYQQVLKNEFKFLISFQNENVFDETGMPKERFSAKCLPNSPCSLEIQATKLEDSAVYFCASSRQQGQDTQYFGPGTRLTVL.

This chain joins TRBV18 and TRBJ1-4, with 8 bases fitting TRBD1. Germline V gene sequence: CDR1 KGHSH, CDR2 LQKENI. The V segment lost 10 bases and the J segment 4 bases; nucleotides outside the gene matches: 5. CDR3 size: 13 residues. The CDR3 region is CATGQGVNEKLFF. DNA of the CDR3: TGTGCCACCGGACAGGGCGTTAATGAAAAACTGTTTTTT.

The chain has TRBV4-1 and TRBJ1-5; TRBD1 might be the D (5 bases). Germline values: CDR1 MGHRA, CDR2 YSYEKL. With 1 base removed from V and 6 bases from J, the gap between germline ends came to 10 bases. The CDR3 extends over 14 amino acids. The CDR3 nucleotides read TGCGCCAGCAGCCAAGTCTTCGGGGGTCAGCCCCAGCATTTT. This codes for CASSQVFGGQPQHF.